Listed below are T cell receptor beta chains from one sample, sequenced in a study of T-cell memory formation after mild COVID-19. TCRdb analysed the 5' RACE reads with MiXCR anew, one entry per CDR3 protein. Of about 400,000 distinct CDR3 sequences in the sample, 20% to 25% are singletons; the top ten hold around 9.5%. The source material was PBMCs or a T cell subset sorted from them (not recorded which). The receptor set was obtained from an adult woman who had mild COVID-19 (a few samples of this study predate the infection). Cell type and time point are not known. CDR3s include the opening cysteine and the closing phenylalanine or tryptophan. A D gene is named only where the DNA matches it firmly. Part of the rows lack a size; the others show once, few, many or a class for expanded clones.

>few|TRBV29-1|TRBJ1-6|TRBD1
CSVENRDRVPSYNSPLHF
TGCAGCGTTGAGAACCGGGACAGGGTGCCCTCCTATAATTCACCCCTCCACTTT
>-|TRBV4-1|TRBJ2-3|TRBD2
CASSQGGGWDTQYF
TGCGCCAGCAGCCAAGGCGGGGGGTGGGATACGCAGTATTTT
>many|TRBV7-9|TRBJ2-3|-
CASSLVESSRYF
TGTGCCAGCAGCCTTGTCGAGTCGAGTCGGTATTTT
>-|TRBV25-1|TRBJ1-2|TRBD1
CASEDRGFYGYTF
TGTGCCAGCGAGGACAGGGGGTTCTATGGCTACACCTTC
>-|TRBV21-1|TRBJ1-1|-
CASSIDRASPEAFF
TGTGCCAGCAGCATTGACAGGGCTAGCCCTGAAGCTTTCTTT
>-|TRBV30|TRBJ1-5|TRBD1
CAWRETGQGNQPQHF
TGTGCCTGGAGAGAAACGGGACAGGGGAATCAGCCCCAGCATTTT
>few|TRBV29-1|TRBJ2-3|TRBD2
CSVLRTSATTDTQYF
TGCAGCGTGCTTAGGACTAGTGCTACGACGGATACGCAGTATTTT
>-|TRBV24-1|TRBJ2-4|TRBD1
CATSDRLEGQGNEGAKNIQYF
TGTGCCACCAGTGATAGACTCGAGGGACAGGGGAATGAGGGAGCCAAAAACATTCAGTACTTC
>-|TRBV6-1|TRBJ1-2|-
CASSEGRLPAYGYTF
TGTGCCAGCAGTGAAGGCAGGTTGCCCGCCTATGGCTACACCTTC
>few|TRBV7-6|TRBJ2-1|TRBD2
CASSFYREVAGNEQFF
TGTGCCAGCAGCTTTTATCGGGAGGTGGCCGGCAATGAGCAGTTCTTC
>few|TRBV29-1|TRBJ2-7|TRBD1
CSVIRDRGLEQYF
TGCAGCGTTATCCGGGACAGGGGGCTCGAGCAGTACTTC
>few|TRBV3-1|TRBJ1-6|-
CASSQTYSPLHF
TGTGCCAGCAGCCAAACGTATTCACCCCTCCACTTT
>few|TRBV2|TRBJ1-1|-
CASSCGPGSSEAFF
TGTGCCAGCAGTTGTGGACCTGGTTCGTCTGAAGCTTTCTTT
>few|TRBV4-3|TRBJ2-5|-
CASSQPRSRFQETQYF
TGCGCCAGCAGCCAACCTAGGTCCAGATTCCAAGAGACCCAGTACTTC
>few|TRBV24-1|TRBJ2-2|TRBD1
CATSDWTGEVAGELFF
TGTGCCACCAGTGATTGGACAGGGGAAGTTGCCGGGGAGCTGTTTTTT
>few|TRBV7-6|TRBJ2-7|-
CASSLPGHHYEQYF
TGTGCCAGCAGCTTGCCGGGACACCACTACGAGCAGTACTTC
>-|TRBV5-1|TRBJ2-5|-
CASSLRGTQETQYF
TGCGCCAGCAGCTTGAGAGGTACCCAAGAGACCCAGTACTTC
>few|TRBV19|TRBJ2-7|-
CASRASRNPYEQYF
TGTGCCAGTAGGGCCAGTAGAAATCCCTACGAGCAGTACTTC
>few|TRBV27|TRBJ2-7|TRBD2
CASRMKRGGSYEQYF
TGTGCCAGCAGAATGAAGCGGGGGGGCTCCTACGAGCAGTACTTC
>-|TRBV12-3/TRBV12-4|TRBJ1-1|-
CASSIDRYTEAFF
TGTGCCAGCAGTATTGACAGGTACACTGAAGCTTTCTTT
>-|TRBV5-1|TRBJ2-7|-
CASSLVAAAYEQYF
TGCGCCAGCAGCTTGGTAGCGGCAGCCTACGAGCAGTACTTC
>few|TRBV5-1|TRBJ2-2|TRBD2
CASSLAAGGYTGELFF
TGCGCCAGCAGCTTGGCGGCGGGAGGTTACACCGGGGAGCTGTTTTTT